This is a list of T cell receptor beta chains from one sample in a study of breast tumors, draining lymph nodes, adjacent tissues. From the multiplex PCR reads, TCRdb called clonotypes with MiXCR, one entry per CDR3 protein. The sample gives 170,000 or so distinct CDR3 sequences, around a third of which show up once; 3.5% to 4.5% is in the top ten. Sequences were obtained from axillary lymph node tissue. These receptors were collected from a female donor with breast cancer. Some clones in this sample may be carry-over from other donors' samples. The CDR3 runs from the conserved cysteine through the conserved F or W. Fields, in order: D gene, J gene, clone size, V gene, CDR3 protein, CDR3 DNA. The D gene is left open where the match is weak. Only some rows state a clone size, as once, few, many or a class for expanded clones.

>-|TRBJ2-4|-|TRBV5-4
CASSGGTSEIAKNIQYF
TGTGCCAGCAGCGGCGGGACCTCCGAGATAGCCAAAAACATTCAGTACTTC
>TRBD2|TRBJ2-2|-|TRBV6-1
CASSDTSGGWYGELFF
TGTGCCAGCAGCGATACTAGCGGGGGCTGGTACGGGGAGCTGTTTTTT
>TRBD1|TRBJ1-2|-|TRBV12-3/TRBV12-4
CASKDSGGTGVPLNYGYTF
TGTGCCAGCAAGGATAGCGGGGGGACAGGGGTCCCCTTGAACTATGGCTACACCTTC
>-|TRBJ2-7|-|TRBV7-9
CASSLGETQQYF
TGTGCCAGCAGCTTAGGGGAAACCCAGCAGTACTTC
>-|TRBJ1-3|many|TRBV7-9
CASSFRGNTIYF
TGTGCCAGCAGCTTCAGGGGAAACACCATATATTTT
>-|TRBJ2-7|many|TRBV14
CASSQASGFRDEQYF
TGTGCCAGCAGCCAAGCCAGTGGGTTTAGGGACGAGCAGTACTTC
>-|TRBJ1-1|few|TRBV7-8
CASSLRAGAANTEAFF
TGTGCCAGCAGCTTACGGGCAGGGGCCGCGAACACTGAAGCTTTCTTT
>TRBD2|TRBJ2-1|few|TRBV6-5
CASSHSLAGGRKQFF
TGTGCCAGCAGTCACTCACTAGCGGGAGGCCGGAAGCAGTTCTTC
>TRBD1|TRBJ1-5|many|TRBV19
CASSIGYGTEDQPQHF
TGTGCCAGTAGTATAGGGTACGGGACAGAAGATCAGCCCCAGCATTTT
>TRBD2|TRBJ2-5|-|TRBV6-2/TRBV6-3
CASSPLPGTKETQYF
TGTGCCAGCAGCCCCCTTCCCGGGACTAAAGAGACCCAGTACTTC
>-|TRBJ2-2|many|TRBV6-5
CASSYSIYRATGELFF
TGTGCCAGCAGTTACTCGATCTATCGGGCGACCGGGGAGCTGTTTTTT
>-|TRBJ1-6|-|TRBV10-3
CATLGSSYNSPLHF
TGTGCCACCCTCGGGAGCTCCTATAATTCACCCCTCCACTTT
>TRBD1|TRBJ1-2|many|TRBV20-1
CSARDPRGSDYGYTF
TGCAGTGCTAGAGATCCCAGGGGGTCGGACTATGGCTACACCTTC
>-|TRBJ2-5|many|TRBV6-1
CATRLRGIQETQYF
TGTGCCACCCGACTGAGAGGGATACAAGAGACCCAGTACTTC
>-|TRBJ2-2|many|TRBV7-9
CASSLLGTGELFF
TGTGCCAGCAGCTTACTGGGGACCGGGGAGCTGTTTTTT
>-|TRBJ1-2|many|TRBV19
CASSIAKEGYTF
TGTGCCAGTAGTATAGCCAAGGAAGGCTACACCTTC
>-|TRBJ2-7|many|TRBV13
CASSLGFYEQYF
TGTGCCAGCAGCTTAGGTTTCTACGAGCAGTACTTC
>TRBD2|TRBJ2-7|many|TRBV11-2
CASSLDHRRGFSYEQYF
TGTGCCAGCAGCTTAGATCACAGGCGGGGGTTCTCCTACGAGCAGTACTTC
>-|TRBJ2-7|many|TRBV12-3/TRBV12-4
CASSLAWGGGEQYF
TGTGCCAGCAGTTTAGCATGGGGAGGGGGAGAGCAGTACTTC
>-|TRBJ1-5|-|TRBV28
CASSLSHDRLNQPQHF
TGTGCCAGCAGTTTATCCCACGACAGGCTCAATCAGCCCCAGCATTTT
>TRBD1|TRBJ1-6|once|TRBV6-6
CASSPPGQGDSPLHF
TGTGCCAGCAGTCCGCCGGGACAGGGCGATTCACCCCTCCACTTT
>TRBD1|TRBJ2-2|few|TRBV6-1
CASRPRIGDRGNAGELFF
TGTGCCAGCCGGCCGCGTATTGGAGACAGGGGGAACGCCGGGGAGCTGTTTTTT
>TRBD2|TRBJ2-2|many|TRBV7-8
CASKKAGGTGELFF
TGTGCCAGCAAAAAAGCGGGGGGCACCGGGGAGCTGTTTTTT
>-|TRBJ1-2|many|TRBV7-2
CASSLVAWQGHGYTF
TGTGCCAGCAGCTTAGTAGCGTGGCAGGGGCATGGCTACACCTTC
>TRBD1|TRBJ2-5|many|TRBV5-1
CASSLPSDRETQYF
TGCGCCAGCAGCTTGCCATCGGACAGGGAGACCCAGTACTTC
>-|TRBJ2-2|-|TRBV7-2
CARPGELFF
TGTGCCAGGCCCGGGGAGCTGTTTTTT